The 29 T cell receptor beta chains below all came from one sample that was sequenced in a study of T cells after yellow fever vaccination. TCRdb reanalysed the 5' RACE reads using MiXCR and keeps one entry per CDR3 protein. The sample lists about 360,000 distinct CDR3 sequences, 6.2% occurring once. The sequencing here drew on PBMCs, taken 5 days after the yellow fever booster vaccination. These receptors originate from a man aged 30 to 45 who received the YFV17D yellow fever vaccine.

J is TRBJ1-3 and V is TRBV6-5, with a weak D call TRBD1 (5 bases). The germline CDR1 and CDR2 sequences are MNHEY and SVGAGI. V was trimmed by 0 bases and J by 4 bases, leaving 13 bases between them. The CDR3 spans 16 residues. The CDR3: CASSYSGQGGGNTIYF. CDR3 nucleotides: TGTGCCAGCAGTTACTCAGGGCAGGGCGGCGGAAACACCATATATTTT.

This clonotype was recorded a few times. This chain connects TRBV20-1 to TRBJ1-5; 7 positions match TRBD1. The CDR3 spans 14 residues. Germline V gene data show CDR1 as DFQATT and CDR2 as SNEGSKA (reference sequence). Trimming removed 3 bases from V and 7 bases from J; junction bases left unmatched: 9. CDR3 DNA sequence: TGCAGTGCTAGGTCCAGACAGGGCGGACAGCCCCAGCATTTT. It yields the protein CSARSRQGGQPQHF.

The chain has TRBV7-2 and TRBJ2-1; 10 bases are a match to TRBD1. This CDR3 region has 15 residues. V shed 4 bases and J 3 bases; nucleotides not matched to a gene: 3. CDR1 is SGHTA, CDR2 FQGNSA, per germline. CDR3 bases: TGTGCCAGCAGCTCGACAGGGGGCATCTACAATGAGCAGTTCTTC. Protein product: CASSSTGGIYNEQFF.

This rearrangement joins TRBV29-1 to TRBJ1-5; 7 bases agree with TRBD1. Germline V gene data show CDR1 as SQVTM and CDR2 as ANQGSEA. V shed 4 bases, J shed 7 bases, and the junction held 10 bases outside the gene matches. The CDR3 extends over 14 amino acids. The CDR3 region is CSVGAAGGEQPQHF. DNA of the CDR3: TGCAGCGTTGGGGCGGCAGGGGGTGAGCAGCCCCAGCATTTT.

The chain joins TRBV12-3 or TRBV12-4 to TRBJ2-2, with D hard to call. The CDR3 runs to 13 residues. Trimming cost V 5 bases and J 3 bases, with 7 bases left between them. The CDR3 loop is CASSPPDTGELFF. DNA of the CDR3: TGTGCCAGCAGTCCCCCAGACACCGGGGAGCTGTTTTTT.

This rearrangement joins TRBV7-8 to TRBJ1-1; possibly TRBD1 for D (5 bases). The CDR3 contains 14 residues. Germline values: CDR1 SGHVS, CDR2 FQNEAQ. V dropped 1 base and J dropped 4 bases, with 10 bases sitting between them. CDR3 region: CASSLVGTGTEAFF. The CDR3 coding sequence is TGTGCCAGCAGCTTAGTTGGGACCGGCACTGAAGCTTTCTTT.

V is TRBV12-3 or TRBV12-4 and J is TRBJ2-2, with D uncertain. Trimming took off 5 bases at V and 4 bases at J, with 14 bases between the two ends. The CDR3 consists of 15 residues. The CDR3 protein is CASSTNLGLTGELFF. DNA of the CDR3: TGTGCCAGCAGTACCAACCTCGGGCTCACCGGGGAGCTGTTTTTT.

This clonotype has ten or more counts. V and J are TRBV12-3 or TRBV12-4 and TRBJ2-1, with 7 bases that match TRBD2. The CDR3 is made up of 16 amino acids. V was clipped by 1 base and J by 0 bases; unmatched bases: 3. CDR3 sequence: CASSLDSGTSYNEQFF. As DNA, the CDR3 is TGTGCCAGCAGTTTAGACAGCGGGACCTCCTACAATGAGCAGTTCTTC.

Concerning this clonotype itself: The germline gene is not matched at one end of the junction; a read error may be the cause. The chain has TRBV20-1 and TRBJ2-1, with a tentative D call TRBD2 (5 bases). Germline assignment: CDR1 DFQATT and CDR2 SNEGSKA (reference sequence). The CDR3 extends over 16 amino acids. CDR3 nucleotide sequence: TGCTGTGCTAGAGACCCGGGCGCGGGCTCCTACAATGAGCAGTTCTTC. Residues: CCARDPGAGSYNEQFF.

The CDR3 sequence: CASSLGQQGPGTQYF. DNA for the CDR3: TGTGCCAGCAGTTTAGGTCAACAGGGTCCGGGGACCCAGTACTTC. The rearrangement joins TRBV12-3 or TRBV12-4 to TRBJ2-5, with D tentatively TRBD1 (6 bases). This CDR3 has 15 residues. The V and J ends lost 1 base and 7 bases respectively, with 16 bases between them.

Ten or more counts support this clonotype. The rearrangement links TRBV7-2 to TRBJ2-1; D is unclear. V was clipped by 5 bases and J by 0 bases, with 8 bases between them. This CDR3 is 14 amino acids long. Germline V lookup: CDR1 SGHTA, CDR2 FQGNSA. The CDR3 region is CASSGGFSYNEQFF. The CDR3 DNA reads TGTGCCAGCAGCGGTGGGTTCTCCTACAATGAGCAGTTCTTC.

This clonotype was observed many times. CDR3 DNA sequence: TGTGCCAGCAGCTTGGGGCCGAGTACCGGGGAGCTGTTTTTT. This encodes CASSLGPSTGELFF. The V call is TRBV5-5, the J call TRBJ2-2; D is undetermined. The CDR3 runs to 14 residues. CDR1 is SGHKS, CDR2 YYEKEE, per germline (reference sequence). Trimming shortened V by 0 bases and J by 5 bases, and 8 bases separated the two germline ends.

The table lists this clonotype with a few counts. This chain uses TRBV29-1 with TRBJ2-6; D is possibly TRBD1 (5 bases). The CDR3 contains 15 residues. V was shortened by 7 bases and J by 0 bases, with 13 bases between the two germline ends. CDR1 is SQVTM and CDR2 is ANQGSEA in the germline V gene. The CDR3 here is CSAETVTSGANVLTF. In nucleotides, the CDR3 is TGCAGCGCAGAGACAGTTACCTCTGGGGCCAACGTCCTGACTTTC. The whole variable domain, remainder taken from reference TRBV29-1 and TRBJ2-6, is SAVISQKPSRDICQRGTSLTIQCQVDSQVTMMFWYRQQPGQSLTLIATANQGSEATYESGFVIDKFPISRPNLTFSTLTVSNMSPEDSSIYLCSAETVTSGANVLTFGAGSRLTVL.

This clonotype was counted at least ten times. This rearrangement joins TRBV7-2 to TRBJ1-6, with D perhaps TRBD1 (5 bases). Germline CDR1 is SGHTA and CDR2 is FQGNSA. This CDR3 has 17 residues. Between the trimmed V and J ends, which lost 5 bases and 12 bases, there was a span of 26 bases. CDR3 nucleotide sequence: TGTGCCAGCAGCCCGAATGTGGGACTCCGGGGCGGGGGACCCCTCCACTTT. Translation: CASSPNVGLRGGGPLHF.

The rearrangement links TRBV12-3 or TRBV12-4 to TRBJ2-2; 8 bases agree with TRBD2. Trimming took 5 bases from V and 6 from J; bases not matched to a gene: 8. CDR3 length equals 15 residues. The chain's CDR3 is CASSQSGSTAGELFF. CDR3 bases: TGTGCCAGCAGTCAAAGCGGGAGTACGGCCGGGGAGCTGTTTTTT.

There are many counts of this clonotype. This chain uses TRBV6-5 with TRBJ2-3; either TRBD1 or TRBD2 may supply D (5 bases each). V gave up 6 bases and J gave up 3 bases, with 19 bases separating them. There are 16 residues in the CDR3. Germline lookup yields CDR1 MNHEY and CDR2 SVGAGI. The CDR3 sequence is CASSRLRGWGTDTQYF. The CDR3 nucleotides are TGTGCCAGCAGCCGCCTTCGCGGGTGGGGGACAGATACGCAGTATTTT.

This clonotype was counted a few times. V and J are TRBV5-4 and TRBJ2-1; D not certain. CDR1 is SGHNT, CDR2 YYREEE, per germline (reference sequence). V was pared by 4 bases and J by 5 bases, with 13 bases between. The length of the CDR3 is 14 residues. This chain's CDR3 is CASSIPSTNNEQFF. CDR3 in DNA: TGTGCCAGCAGCATCCCTTCGACGAACAATGAGCAGTTCTTC.

The sample holds a few counts of this clonotype. The CDR3: CASSEQGSHEQYF. In DNA form, the CDR3 reads TGTGCCAGCAGTGAACAGGGGAGCCACGAGCAGTACTTC. The rearrangement links TRBV2 to TRBJ2-7, with D perhaps matching TRBD1 (6 bases). V lost 2 bases, J lost 5 bases, and 10 bases lay in between. Germline loops: CDR1 SNHLY, CDR2 FYNNEI. CDR3 size: 13 residues. Full variable domain (remainder filled in from reference TRBV2 and TRBJ2-7): EPEVTQTPSHQVTQMGQEVILRCVPISNHLYFYWYRQILGQKVEFLVSFYNNEISEKSEIFDDQFSVERPDGSNFTLKIRSTKLEDSAMYFCASSEQGSHEQYFGPGTRLTVT.

The table lists this clonotype with many counts. The chain combines TRBV6-2 or TRBV6-3 with TRBJ2-3; D perhaps matches TRBD2 (6 bases). The CDR3 spans 18 residues. V gave up 0 bases and J gave up 2 bases, with 18 bases separating them. CDR1 and CDR2 from the germline V gene are MNHEY and SVGEGT. CDR3 region: CASSYSIRFGSTTDTQYF. Here the CDR3 DNA reads TGTGCCAGCAGTTACTCGATTCGTTTCGGGAGCACCACAGATACGCAGTATTTT.

At least ten counts were recorded for this clonotype. The chain is built from TRBV20-1 and TRBJ2-7; 9 bases align to TRBD2. CDR3 length: 14 amino acids. Germline-derived CDR1 and CDR2 are DFQATT and SNEGSKA (reference sequence). Germline trimming cut 3 bases from V and 1 base from J; bases unmatched to any gene: 4. CDR3 coding DNA: TGCAGTGCTAGGGGGGCGGGAGGGTCCTACGAGCAGTACTTC. This codes for CSARGAGGSYEQYF.

This clonotype showed up many times. V and J are TRBV29-1 and TRBJ1-1, with a tentative D call TRBD1 (6 bases). Germline-derived CDR1 and CDR2 are SQVTM and ANQGSEA. The CDR3 is 14 residues long. V gave up 6 bases and J gave up 1 base, with 15 bases separating them. The CDR3 is CSVFPRTANTEAFF. CDR3 in DNA: TGCAGCGTGTTTCCCCGGACAGCGAACACTGAAGCTTTCTTT.

This clonotype was observed at least ten times. The chain joins TRBV9 to TRBJ2-3; D not resolved. V gave up 0 bases and J gave up 0 bases, with 14 bases separating them. The CDR3 sequence is 17 residues long. CDR1 and CDR2 (germline): SGDLS, YYNGEE. The CDR3, as DNA: TGTGCCAGCAGCGTAGCTACTGGCGCCCCTAGCACAGATACGCAGTATTTT. Residues: CASSVATGAPSTDTQYF.

This chain links TRBV19 with TRBJ2-4; D uncertain. V lost 0 bases to trimming and J lost 4 bases, with 4 bases between them. The CDR3 is made up of 13 amino acids. Germline V CDR1 and CDR2: LNHDA, SQIVND (reference sequence). CDR3 in DNA: TGTGCCAGTAGTATAGACCAGAAAAACATTCAGTACTTC. It is translated as CASSIDQKNIQYF.

The chain joins TRBV5-1 to TRBJ2-2; possibly TRBD2 for D (6 bases). Germline V gene data show CDR1 as SGHRS and CDR2 as YFSETQ. CDR3 length: 16 amino acids. Between the trimmed V and J ends, which lost 1 base and 4 bases, there was a span of 14 bases. The CDR3 DNA sequence: TGCGCCAGCAGCTTGCTAGCGCTACTGGGCACCGGGGAGCTGTTTTTT. Translating it yields CASSLLALLGTGELFF.

The chain recombines TRBV5-1 with TRBJ1-1, with a possible D match to TRBD1 (6 bases). Germline-derived CDR1 and CDR2 are SGHRS and YFSETQ. V gave up 4 bases and J gave up 2 bases, with 12 bases separating them. There are 14 residues in the CDR3. This CDR3 reads CASSAQQGNTEAFF. The CDR3 DNA reads as TGCGCCAGCAGCGCACAACAGGGCAACACTGAAGCTTTCTTT.

This rearrangement joins TRBV6-5 to TRBJ2-7; maybe TRBD2 (5 bases). The CDR3 totals 15 residues. Germline V gives CDR1 MNHEY, CDR2 SVGAGI. V lost 6 bases and J 9 bases, leaving 24 bases between the germline ends. Here the CDR3 reads CASRGVLLASRGQYF. The CDR3 region has the DNA TGTGCCAGCAGAGGCGTCCTACTTGCCTCCCGGGGGCAGTACTTC.

This sequence joins TRBV29-1 and TRBJ1-1; D is ambiguous. V was trimmed by 2 bases and J by 1 base, leaving 5 bases between them. The CDR3 length is 12 residues. Germline values: CDR1 SQVTM, CDR2 ANQGSEA. The chain's CDR3 is CSVERQNTEAFF. The CDR3 nucleotides are TGCAGCGTTGAACGTCAGAACACTGAAGCTTTCTTT.

This clonotype was observed many times. The chain links TRBV7-3 to TRBJ2-5, with TRBD2 matching 14 bases. Germline CDR1 is SGHTA and CDR2 is FQGTGA. This CDR3 is 15 amino acids long. Trimming took 5 bases from V and 5 from J; bases not matched to a gene: 4. The CDR3 region has the DNA TGTGCCAGCAGCCCCGGGACTAGCGGGAGTGAGACCCAGTACTTC. It is translated as CASSPGTSGSETQYF.

This clonotype appeared a few times. The rearrangement joins TRBV5-1 to TRBJ2-1, with TRBD2 identical over 10 bases. The germline V gene encodes CDR1 SGHRS and CDR2 YFSETQ. V lost 5 bases, J lost 2 bases, and 7 bases stayed unmatched. The CDR3 spans 16 residues. Here the CDR3 reads CASSNLAGDTYNEQFF. The DNA of the CDR3 is TGCGCCAGCAGTAATCTAGCGGGAGACACCTACAATGAGCAGTTCTTC.